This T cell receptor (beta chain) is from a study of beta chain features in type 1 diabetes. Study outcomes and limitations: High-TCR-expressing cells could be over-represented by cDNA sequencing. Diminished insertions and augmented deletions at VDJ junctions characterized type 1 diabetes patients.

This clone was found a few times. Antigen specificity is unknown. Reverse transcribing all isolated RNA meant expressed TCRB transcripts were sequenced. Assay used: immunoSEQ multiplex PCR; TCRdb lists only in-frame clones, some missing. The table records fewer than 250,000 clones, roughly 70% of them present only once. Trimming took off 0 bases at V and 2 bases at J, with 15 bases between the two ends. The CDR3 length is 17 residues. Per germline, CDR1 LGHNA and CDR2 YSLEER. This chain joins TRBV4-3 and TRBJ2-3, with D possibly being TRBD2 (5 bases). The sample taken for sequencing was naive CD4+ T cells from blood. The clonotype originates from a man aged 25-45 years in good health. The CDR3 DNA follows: TGCGCCAGCAGCCAAGAGACAATTGGCGGACTCACAGATACGCAGTATTTT. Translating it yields CASSQETIGGLTDTQYF.